The T cell receptor beta chain under discussion was sequenced for a study of blood T cell repertoires in COVID-19. Background on the study: PBMCs, B-cell-depleted T cells, or T cells were the source of the cDNA or gDNA that made up the material.

Comments on this clone: Other DNA sequences in the same sample also yield this CDR3.

V was trimmed by 8 bases and J by 4 bases, leaving 7 bases between them. Germline V gives CDR1 SEHNR, CDR2 FQNEAQ (reference sequence). The CDR3 consists of 11 residues. Individuals aged roughly 18 to 95 years were recruited from about two dozen US areas. Assignment of participants to cohorts was predicated upon participant-reported clinical history. Each exposed participant met a COVID-19 case in the 2 weeks preceding study entry. This table comes from immunoSEQ multiplex PCR, and its TCRdb copy is limited to in-frame clones, with some not included. The table records some 180,000 clones, roughly 80% of them present only once.

The rearrangement joins TRBV7-9 to TRBJ2-3, with a possible D match to TRBD2 (5 bases). The sequence derives from a man aged 60 to 75 who had been exposed to COVID-19. Sample: PBMCs or T cells enriched from blood (not recorded which). The CDR3 DNA sequence: TGTGCCAGCGGGCGGGCAGATACGCAGTATTTT. Translating gives CASGRADTQYF.